A single sample gave rise to the 24 T cell receptor beta chains below, sequenced in a study of beta chain features in type 1 diabetes. Sequencing targeted expressed TCRB transcripts, as all isolated RNA had been reverse transcribed. Data came from immunoSEQ multiplex PCR; TCRdb stores just in-frame clones and leaves some out. This table holds roughly 400,000 clones, 9.6% found once. Study conclusions and caveats: For Type 1 diabetes patients, all four CD4+ subsets carried TCRB CDR3s that were moderately but significantly shorter.

These TCRs' antigens remain unknown. Sequencing used central memory CD4+ T cells from blood. The receptor set was obtained from a man in his thirties or forties with type 1 diabetes.

This clone was recorded at least ten times. The chain has TRBV7-9 and TRBJ1-3; D is unclear. The CDR3 runs to 14 residues. Trimming took off 3 bases at V and 0 bases at J, with 6 bases between the two ends. Germline loops: CDR1 SEHNR, CDR2 FQNEAQ (reference sequence). In DNA, the CDR3 is TGTGCCAGCAGCTTCTCGGTCTCTGGAAACACCATATATTTT. Translated, it gives CASSFSVSGNTIYF.

The rearrangement links TRBV10-3 to TRBJ1-5, with TRBD1 as a possible D gene (5 bases). CDR3 size: 15 residues. Per germline, CDR1 ENHRY and CDR2 SYGVKD. V lost 0 bases to trimming and J lost 4 bases, with 10 bases between them. The chain's CDR3 is CAISESAAGNQPQHF. Here the CDR3 DNA reads TGTGCCATCAGTGAGTCGGCGGCAGGGAATCAGCCCCAGCATTTT.

This clone was observed a handful of times. The chain has TRBV10-3 and TRBJ2-5; 10 bases line up with TRBD1. The CDR3 length is 14 residues. With V trimmed by 6 bases and J by 2 bases, 3 bases remained unmatched. Germline lookup yields CDR1 ENHRY and CDR2 SYGVKD. The CDR3 here is CAIRPGQGQETQYF. CDR3 nucleotide sequence: TGTGCCATCAGGCCGGGACAGGGGCAAGAGACCCAGTACTTC.

The CDR3 region has the DNA TGTGCCAGTAGTTGGGGCGCAACTAATGAAAAACTGTTTTTT. Amino acids: CASSWGATNEKLFF. The V call is TRBV19, the J call TRBJ1-4, with D tentatively TRBD1 (5 bases). Germline values: CDR1 LNHDA, CDR2 SQIVND (reference sequence). The CDR3 spans 14 residues. Trimming took off 5 bases at V and 0 bases at J, with 7 bases between the two ends.

V is TRBV5-1 and J is TRBJ2-1; D assignment may be TRBD1 or TRBD2 (5 bases each). The germline CDR1 and CDR2 sequences are SGHRS and YFSETQ. Between the trimmed V and J ends, which lost 1 base and 6 bases, there was a span of 14 bases. This CDR3 is 15 amino acids long. This CDR3 is CASSLMGVPLNEQFF. The CDR3 DNA follows: TGCGCCAGCAGCTTGATGGGGGTCCCTCTCAATGAGCAGTTCTTC. Together with reference TRBV5-1 and TRBJ2-1, the CDR3 gives the full variable domain: KAGVTQTPRYLIKTRGQQVTLSCSPISGHRSVSWYQQTPGQGLQFLFEYFSETQRNKGNFPGRFSGRQFSNSRSEMNVSTLELGDSALYLCASSLMGVPLNEQFFGPGTRLTVL.

This clone was seen a few times. CDR3 nucleotides: TGCGCCAGCAGCCAAGACCCGGGAGGTTTTAACTATGGCTACACCTTC. As protein: CASSQDPGGFNYGYTF. The chain uses TRBV4-1 and TRBJ1-2, with D unclear. This CDR3 is 16 amino acids long. Trimming took 0 bases from V and 1 from J, leaving 12 bases between them. CDR1 and CDR2 from the germline V gene are MGHRA and YSYEKL.

This clone was recorded many times. V usage is TRBV29-1 and J usage is TRBJ1-5; weak D call: TRBD1 (6 bases). The CDR3 runs 13 residues. Germline loops: CDR1 SQVTM, CDR2 ANQGSEA. The V end was cut by 6 bases, the J end by 3 bases, with 12 bases between. The CDR3 region has the DNA TGCAGCGTCGCGGACAGACCCAATCAGCCCCAGCATTTT. Translated: CSVADRPNQPQHF.

J is TRBJ2-7 and V is TRBV28; D is unresolved. The CDR3 is 16 amino acids. Trimming shortened V by 3 bases and J by 3 bases, and 18 bases separated the two germline ends. Germline CDR1 is MDHEN and CDR2 is SYDVKM. The CDR3 DNA reads as TGTGCCAGCAGTTTCGGCGGCAGCAGTACGGTCTACGAGCAGTACTTC. This gives the protein CASSFGGSSTVYEQYF.

The chain carries TRBV28 and TRBJ2-1; 7 nucleotides align to TRBD1. This CDR3 has 14 residues. Germline CDR1 is MDHEN and CDR2 is SYDVKM. V gave up 6 bases and J gave up 0 bases; unmatched junction bases: 2. The CDR3 loop is CASRGTVSYNEQFF. Written as DNA, the CDR3 is TGTGCCAGCAGGGGGACAGTCTCCTACAATGAGCAGTTCTTC.

A few counts support this clone. V is TRBV18 and J is TRBJ1-2; tentative D call: TRBD1 (6 bases). Looked up from germline, CDR1 is KGHSH and CDR2 is LQKENI. This CDR3 has 15 residues. Trimming removed 1 base from V and 0 bases from J, with 9 bases in between. The CDR3 sequence: CASSPLTGANYGYTF. The CDR3, as DNA: TGTGCCAGCTCACCACTGACAGGCGCTAACTATGGCTACACCTTC. The full variable domain, rest sourced from reference TRBV18 and TRBJ1-2, is NAGVMQNPRHLVRRRGQEARLRCSPMKGHSHVYWYRQLPEEGLKFMVYLQKENIIDESGMPKERFSAEFPKEGPSILRIQQVVRGDSAAYFCASSPLTGANYGYTFGSGTRLTVV.

This clone was counted a few times. This chain uses TRBV7-2 with TRBJ2-1, with D uncertain. Germline V gives CDR1 SGHTA, CDR2 FQGNSA. The CDR3 totals 12 residues. Trimming removed 2 bases at V and 6 bases at J, with 5 bases between. CDR3 residues: CASSLKGNEQFF. Written as DNA, the CDR3 is TGTGCCAGCAGCTTAAAGGGCAATGAGCAGTTCTTC.

This clone has just a few counts. V gene TRBV5-1 combines with J gene TRBJ2-1; 11 nucleotides align to TRBD2. V was clipped by 0 bases and J by 6 bases; unmatched bases: 11. This CDR3 contains 18 residues. Germline V gene data show CDR1 as SGHRS and CDR2 as YFSETQ. CDR3 sequence: CASSLEAIGTSGRNEQFF. The CDR3 nucleotides are TGCGCCAGCAGCTTGGAAGCGATCGGGACTAGCGGACGCAATGAGCAGTTCTTC.

Ten or more counts support this clone. The chain uses TRBV6-6 and TRBJ2-5; tentatively, D is TRBD2 (5 bases). Germline lookup yields CDR1 MNHNY and CDR2 SVGAGI (reference sequence). V gave up 8 bases and J gave up 4 bases, with 17 bases separating them. The CDR3 is 14 amino acids. For the CDR3, the DNA is TGTGCCAGCCGAGGGAGTAGTGAGGGAGAGACCCAGTACTTC. Amino acid sequence: CASRGSSEGETQYF.

This clone was observed a few times. The rearrangement uses TRBV15 and TRBJ2-1, with a possible D match to TRBD1 (6 bases). The V gene's germline CDR1 is LNHNV and CDR2 YYDKDF (reference sequence). This CDR3 contains 12 residues. The V and J ends lost 0 bases and 15 bases respectively, with 12 bases between them. CDR3 loop: CATSRDQGLGFF. In DNA, the CDR3 is TGTGCCACCAGCAGAGACCAGGGGTTGGGGTTCTTC.

The chain couples TRBV6-5 to TRBJ1-5; D is unclear. Germline assignment: CDR1 MNHEY and CDR2 SVGAGI. V was cut by 6 bases and J by 3 bases, with 9 bases left in between. The CDR3 loop spans 13 amino acids. CDR3 loop: CASRDGVNQPQHF. CDR3 DNA: TGTGCCAGCAGAGATGGGGTCAATCAGCCCCAGCATTTT.

V and J are TRBV28 and TRBJ1-2; 8 nucleotides agree with TRBD1. This CDR3 contains 14 residues. Germline-derived CDR1 and CDR2 are MDHEN and SYDVKM. The J segment lost 4 bases and the V segment lost 4 bases, leaving 5 bases of the junction unmatched. The CDR3 DNA sequence: TGTGCCAGCAGTTCGACAGGGGCGGGCTATGGCTACACCTTC. It specifies CASSSTGAGYGYTF.

V gene TRBV7-9 combines with J gene TRBJ2-1; D uncertain. The CDR3 contains 14 residues. Germline loops: CDR1 SEHNR, CDR2 FQNEAQ (reference sequence). Trimming removed 5 bases from V and 5 bases from J, with 13 bases in between. Here the CDR3 reads CASSPRALNNEQFF. For the CDR3, the DNA is TGTGCCAGCAGCCCCCGGGCCCTAAACAATGAGCAGTTCTTC.

The genes are TRBV5-6 and TRBJ1-4; a possible D gene is TRBD1 (6 bases). In germline, CDR1 is SGHDT, CDR2 YYEEEE. The CDR3 has 14 residues. V was cut by 4 bases and J by 1 base, with 8 bases left in between. Here the CDR3 reads CASSQTGTNEKLFF. The CDR3 region has the DNA TGTGCCAGCAGCCAGACAGGAACTAATGAAAAACTGTTTTTT.

As regards this clone: Other DNA sequences from this sample encode an identical CDR3 as well. This chain joins TRBV6-5 and TRBJ2-5; D gene uncertain. The length of the CDR3 is 13 residues. Germline CDR1 is MNHEY and CDR2 is SVGAGI. V was clipped by 2 bases and J by 2 bases, with 6 bases between them. CDR3 coding DNA: TGTGCCAGCAGTTACCGATATCAAGAGACCCAGTACTTC. Its translation is CASSYRYQETQYF.

This rearrangement joins TRBV28 to TRBJ1-5; no reliable D call. The CDR3 spans 13 residues. V was cut by 8 bases and J by 0 bases, with 8 bases left in between. Germline assignment: CDR1 MDHEN and CDR2 SYDVKM. This CDR3 is CASPEGSNQPQHF. In nucleotides, the CDR3 is TGTGCCAGCCCTGAGGGTAGCAATCAGCCCCAGCATTTT.

About this clone itself: The junction shows a germline mismatch at one end, possibly a read error. The V gene is TRBV6-6, the J gene TRBJ2-7; TRBD1 aligns across 9 bases. Germline assignment: CDR1 MNHNY and CDR2 SVGAGI (reference sequence). This CDR3 has 13 residues. The CDR3 here is CAISPDRGDEQYF. In nucleotides, the CDR3 is TGTGCCATCAGTCCCGACAGGGGGGACGAGCAGTACTTC.

The chain employs TRBV28 and TRBJ2-5; the D gene is possibly TRBD2 (5 bases). CDR3 length: 14 residues. Germline V gene data show CDR1 as MDHEN and CDR2 as SYDVKM. V was clipped by 3 bases and J by 4 bases, with 12 bases between them. This CDR3 is CASSFRGGVETQYF. In DNA form, the CDR3 reads TGTGCCAGCAGTTTCAGAGGAGGAGTAGAGACCCAGTACTTC.

This clone was seen more than once but under ten times. This chain links TRBV5-1 with TRBJ2-5; no firm D call. The CDR3 covers 15 residues. The germline V gene has CDR1 SGHRS and CDR2 YFSETQ. Trimming shortened V by 0 bases and J by 4 bases, and 13 bases separated the two germline ends. The CDR3 sequence is CASSLAGSYGETQYF. The DNA of the CDR3 is TGCGCCAGCAGCTTGGCCGGCAGCTATGGAGAGACCCAGTACTTC.

Only a few counts were recorded for this clone. The chain is built from TRBV7-8 and TRBJ2-7, with D hard to call. The V end lost 3 bases, the J end lost 0 bases, and 3 bases lay between the germline ends. Germline V gene data show CDR1 as SGHVS and CDR2 as FQNEAQ. The CDR3 runs 12 residues. CDR3 nucleotides: TGTGCCAGCAGCTTCTCCTCCTACGAGCAGTACTTC. It translates to CASSFSSYEQYF.